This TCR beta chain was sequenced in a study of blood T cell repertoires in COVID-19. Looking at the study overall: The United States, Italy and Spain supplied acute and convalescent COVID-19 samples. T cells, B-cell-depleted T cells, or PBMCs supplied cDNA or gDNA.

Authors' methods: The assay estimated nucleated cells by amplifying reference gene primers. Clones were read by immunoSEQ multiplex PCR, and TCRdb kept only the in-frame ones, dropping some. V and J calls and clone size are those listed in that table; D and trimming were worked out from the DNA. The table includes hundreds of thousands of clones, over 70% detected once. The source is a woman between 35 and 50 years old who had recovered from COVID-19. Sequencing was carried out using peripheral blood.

This CDR3 is CSAYSPDTQYF. For the CDR3, the DNA is TGCAGTGCCTATAGCCCAGATACGCAGTATTTT. The chain couples TRBV20-1 to TRBJ2-3; D is uncertain. Trimming took off 6 bases at V and 4 bases at J, with 8 bases between the two ends. CDR1 is DFQATT, CDR2 SNEGSKA, per germline (reference sequence). CDR3 length: 11 residues.